This T cell receptor beta chain was sequenced during a study of cytomegalovirus exposure and HLA in healthy donors. Study observations and caveats: Trimming of TCR beta V- and J-genes showed a link, identified in a later analysis, to a missense DCLRE1C variant. CMV antigen specificity was confirmed in vitro for a few CMV-associated chains.

Germline V lookup: CDR1 SNHLY, CDR2 FYNNEI. The CDR3 spans 14 residues. V lost 6 bases and J lost 8, with 19 bases in between. This clone was detected a few times. Its antigen is still unknown. This PCR relied on a set of 60 Vbeta primers and 13 Jbeta primers. Method: immunoSEQ multiplex PCR; TCRdb's copy keeps in-frame clones and lacks some. This sample has around 130,000 clones, with 70% to 80% found just once. This chain joins TRBV2 and TRBJ1-2; tentatively, D is TRBD1 (6 bases). The clonotype originates from a woman between 50 and 59 years old in good health and CMV-seronegative. What was sequenced was PBMCs. CDR3 loop: CASSAGTPFEGYTF. The DNA for the CDR3 is TGTGCCAGCAGCGCCGGGACACCCTTCGAGGGCTACACCTTC.